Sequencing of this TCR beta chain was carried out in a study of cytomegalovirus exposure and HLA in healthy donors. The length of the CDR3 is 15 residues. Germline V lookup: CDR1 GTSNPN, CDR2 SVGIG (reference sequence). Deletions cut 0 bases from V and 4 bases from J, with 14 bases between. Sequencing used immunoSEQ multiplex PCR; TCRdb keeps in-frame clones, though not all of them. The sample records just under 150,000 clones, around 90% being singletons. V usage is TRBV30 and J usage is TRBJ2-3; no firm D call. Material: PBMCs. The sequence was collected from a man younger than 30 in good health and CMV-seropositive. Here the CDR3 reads CAWSVPWAPADTQYF. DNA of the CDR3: TGTGCCTGGAGTGTACCGTGGGCTCCGGCAGATACGCAGTATTTT. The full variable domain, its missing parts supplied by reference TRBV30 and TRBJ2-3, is SQTIHQWPATLVQPVGSPLSLECTVEGTSNPNLYWYRQAAGRGLQLLFYSVGIGQISSEVPQNLSASRPQDRQFILSSKKLLLSDSGFYLCAWSVPWAPADTQYFGPGTRLTVL.